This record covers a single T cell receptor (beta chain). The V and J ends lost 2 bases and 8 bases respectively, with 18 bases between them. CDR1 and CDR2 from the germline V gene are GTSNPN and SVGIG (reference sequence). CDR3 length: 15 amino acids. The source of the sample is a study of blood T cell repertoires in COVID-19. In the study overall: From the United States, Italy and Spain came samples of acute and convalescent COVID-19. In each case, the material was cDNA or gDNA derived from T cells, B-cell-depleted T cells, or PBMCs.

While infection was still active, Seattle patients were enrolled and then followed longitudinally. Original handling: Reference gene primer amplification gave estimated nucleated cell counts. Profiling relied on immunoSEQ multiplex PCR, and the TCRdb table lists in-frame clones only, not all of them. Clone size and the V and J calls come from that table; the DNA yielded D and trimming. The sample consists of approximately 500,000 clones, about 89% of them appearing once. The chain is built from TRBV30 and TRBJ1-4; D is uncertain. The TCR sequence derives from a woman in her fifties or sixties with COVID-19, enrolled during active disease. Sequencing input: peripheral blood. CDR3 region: CAWSLGKLRREKLFF. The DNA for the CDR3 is TGTGCCTGGAGTCTAGGGAAACTTAGGAGGGAAAAACTGTTTTTT.